This T cell receptor (beta chain) emerged from a study of blood T cell repertoires in COVID-19. Overall study context: Acute and convalescent COVID-19 samples came from the United States, Italy and Spain.

Repertoires were generated with immunoSEQ multiplex PCR, while TCRdb's copy carries only in-frame clones and drops some. This sample has 250,000 or so clones, with roughly 85% found just once. Two negative PCRs, clearance, or symptom resolution characterized the recovered Cohort 3 donors. Trimming removed 0 bases at V and 4 bases at J, with 13 bases between. The germline V gene has CDR1 SGHRS and CDR2 YFSETQ. The CDR3 runs 16 residues. This receptor was identified in a woman aged 50 to 60 who had recovered from COVID-19. Sequenced: PBMCs or T cells enriched from blood (not recorded which). This chain uses TRBV5-1 with TRBJ2-2, with D perhaps matching TRBD1 (5 bases). This CDR3 is CASSLGAVRGTGELFF. The CDR3 nucleotides read TGCGCCAGCAGCTTGGGGGCAGTTAGGGGCACCGGGGAGCTGTTTTTT.